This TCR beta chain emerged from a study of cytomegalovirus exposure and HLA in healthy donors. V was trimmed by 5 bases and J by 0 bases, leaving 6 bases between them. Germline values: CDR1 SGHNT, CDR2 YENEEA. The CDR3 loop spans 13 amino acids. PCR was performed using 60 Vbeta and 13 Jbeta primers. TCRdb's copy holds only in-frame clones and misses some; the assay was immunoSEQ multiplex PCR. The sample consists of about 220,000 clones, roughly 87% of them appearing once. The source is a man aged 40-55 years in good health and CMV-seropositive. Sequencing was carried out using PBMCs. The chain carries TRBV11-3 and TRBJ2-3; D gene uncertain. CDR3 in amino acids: CASSGSSTDTQYF. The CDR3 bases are TGTGCCAGCAGCGGCTCTAGCACAGATACGCAGTATTTT.